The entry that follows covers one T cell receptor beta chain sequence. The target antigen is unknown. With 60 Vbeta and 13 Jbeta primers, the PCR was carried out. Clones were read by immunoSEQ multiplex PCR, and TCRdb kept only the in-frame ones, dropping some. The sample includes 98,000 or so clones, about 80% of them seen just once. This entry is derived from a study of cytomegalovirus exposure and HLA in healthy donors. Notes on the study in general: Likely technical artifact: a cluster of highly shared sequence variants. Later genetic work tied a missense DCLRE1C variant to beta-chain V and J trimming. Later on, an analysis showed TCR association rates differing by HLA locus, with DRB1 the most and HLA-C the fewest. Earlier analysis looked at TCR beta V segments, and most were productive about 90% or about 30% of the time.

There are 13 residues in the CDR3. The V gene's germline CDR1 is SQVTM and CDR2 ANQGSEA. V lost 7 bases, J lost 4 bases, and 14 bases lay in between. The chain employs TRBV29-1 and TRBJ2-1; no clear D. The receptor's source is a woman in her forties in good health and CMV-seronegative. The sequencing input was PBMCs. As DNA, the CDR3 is TGCAGCGCTATAGAGATACGGTACAATGAGCAGTTCTTC. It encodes CSAIEIRYNEQFF.